The clone carrying this T cell receptor beta chain was seen just once. The data were obtained in a study of PD-L1 blockade in urothelial cancer. Turning to the study itself: About 90% of the 29 patients comprised males who had bladder-origin urothelial cancer. Before enrollment, 0 to 3 chemotherapy regimens had been given to patients.

The germline gives CDR1 SNHLY, CDR2 FYNNEI. This CDR3 is built from 16 residues. V shed 2 bases and J 3 bases; nucleotides not matched to a gene: 7. TCRdb keeps only in-frame clones here, not all; method: immunoSEQ multiplex PCR. The sample shows some 110,000 clones, about 91% of them seen only once. Time point defined: peripheral blood 6 weeks after treatment start. The receptor comes from a man in his 60s with urothelial cancer. The chain uses TRBV2 and TRBJ1-5; 7 bases map to TRBD1. This sample comprised PBMCs, obtained around atezolizumab (anti-PD-L1) treatment. The CDR3 is CASSESETGNNQPQHF. The CDR3 DNA follows: TGTGCCAGCAGTGAATCCGAGACAGGGAACAATCAGCCCCAGCATTTT.